This T cell receptor (beta chain) was found in a study of T-cell reconstitution after alpha-beta-depleted transplantation in children. Overall study results and limits: T-cell numbers and diversity, one year after transplant, stemmed largely from T cells that were newly produced. As was reported, about two months after transplant, alpha-beta T cells came from several hundred expanded graft clones. Surviving recipient T cells and thymic progenitors produced the high day-60 TCRbeta diversity seen in some patients.

Germline V gene data show CDR1 as SGDLS and CDR2 as YYNGEE. Between the trimmed V and J ends, which lost 1 base and 11 bases, there was a span of 18 bases. This CDR3 contains 14 residues. As concerns this clonotype: Its cognate antigen is unknown.

Unique molecular identifiers were built into the TCRbeta library. TCRdb passed the PCR reads through MiXCR, listing each CDR3 protein once. The sample contains about 440,000 distinct CDR3 sequences, 43% of which appear only once. The V gene is TRBV9, the J gene TRBJ1-1, with D perhaps matching TRBD1 (6 bases). The source is a girl aged 2-10 years with aplastic anemia, due to receive a stem cell transplant. This specimen was PBMCs, taken before TCRalphabeta/CD19-depleted stem cell transplant. The CDR3: CASSVRMGGGRAFF. The CDR3 region has the DNA TGTGCCAGCAGCGTACGTATGGGAGGGGGACGGGCTTTCTTT.